Sequencing of this T cell receptor (beta chain) was carried out in a study of control samples from healthy donors and cancer patients. The CDR3 is 15 residues long. V shed 8 bases, J shed 0 bases, and the junction held 8 bases outside the gene matches. Produced via immunoSEQ multiplex PCR; TCRdb's table is partial and in-frame only. The table lists about 160,000 clones, roughly 89% of them singletons. V is TRBV5-3 and J is TRBJ1-3; 7 nucleotides agree with TRBD1. TRBV5-3 is an open reading frame whose function is uncertain. The receptor comes from a man in his thirties or forties in good health. Sequencing was performed on blood. The CDR3: CASLARGSSGNTIYF. DNA of the CDR3: TGTGCCAGCCTGGCCAGGGGGAGCTCTGGAAACACCATATATTTT.